These 18 T cell receptor beta chains share one sample of origin, sequenced in a study of OX40 agonist ivuxolimab in advanced cancers. The table came from immunoSEQ multiplex PCR; TCRdb's copy has only in-frame clones and leaves some out. Here the sample spans approximately 90,000 clones, roughly 90% being singletons. The sequencing here drew on CD4+ or CD8+ T cells sorted from blood, taken in a trial of the OX40 agonist ivuxolimab. The receptors were sampled from an adult with an advanced solid tumor such as melanoma, head and neck, liver or kidney cancer.

The V call is TRBV10-3, the J call TRBJ1-4; no clear D. V lost 3 bases and J 0 bases, leaving 8 bases between the germline ends. This CDR3 has 15 residues. CDR1 and CDR2 (germline): ENHRY, SYGVKD. CDR3 nucleotides: TGTGCCATCAGTGATAAGGGTACAACTAATGAAAAACTGTTTTTT. Amino acids: CAISDKGTTNEKLFF.

The rearrangement uses TRBV28 and TRBJ1-5; D ambiguous. The V gene lost 6 bases and the J gene lost 6 bases, with 12 bases spanning the gap. The CDR3 contains 13 residues. CDR1 and CDR2 (germline): MDHEN, SYDVKM. CDR3 sequence (DNA): TGTGCCAGCAGGGGCCTTATTGGTCAGCCCCAGCATTTT. Protein: CASRGLIGQPQHF.

This clone was observed once. The chain couples TRBV18 to TRBJ2-7, with D possibly being TRBD2 (5 bases). CDR3 size: 16 residues. Germline CDR1 KGHSH, CDR2 LQKENI. The V and J ends lost 2 bases and 3 bases respectively, with 17 bases between them. The CDR3 is CASSPSNQGRSYEQYF. The CDR3 DNA reads as TGTGCCAGCTCACCATCGAACCAAGGGAGAAGCTACGAGCAGTACTTC.

J is TRBJ1-1 and V is TRBV18; 8 bases are shared with TRBD1. Germline loops: CDR1 KGHSH, CDR2 LQKENI. V was clipped by 5 bases and J by 1 base; unmatched bases: 6. The CDR3 sequence is 15 residues long. This CDR3 is CASSFAGGKNTEAFF. Here the CDR3 DNA reads TGTGCCAGCTCATTTGCAGGGGGCAAGAACACTGAAGCTTTCTTT.

The chain couples TRBV18 to TRBJ1-1, with a tentative D call TRBD1 (5 bases). The CDR3 totals 13 residues. Germline values: CDR1 KGHSH, CDR2 LQKENI. V shed 4 bases and J shed 1 base, with 7 bases lying between them. The CDR3 DNA follows: TGTGCCAGCTCACTAGGGACGAACACTGAAGCTTTCTTT. Protein: CASSLGTNTEAFF. The entire variable domain, with the rest obtained from reference TRBV18 and TRBJ1-1, is as follows: NAGVMQNPRHLVRRRGQEARLRCSPMKGHSHVYWYRQLPEEGLKFMVYLQKENIIDESGMPKERFSAEFPKEGPSILRIQQVVRGDSAAYFCASSLGTNTEAFFGQGTRLTVV.

This rearrangement joins TRBV7-2 to TRBJ2-3; D might be TRBD1 or TRBD2, each matching 7 bases. V lost 2 bases and J lost 3, with 12 bases in between. Germline values: CDR1 SGHTA, CDR2 FQGNSA. There are 15 residues in the CDR3. CDR3: CASSLRQGGTDTQYF. The CDR3 nucleotides read TGTGCCAGCAGCTTAAGACAGGGAGGGACAGATACGCAGTATTTT.

V usage is TRBV30 and J usage is TRBJ1-3; D remains unclear. The CDR3 totals 15 residues. Germline CDR1 is GTSNPN and CDR2 is SVGIG (reference sequence). V lost 2 bases, J lost 0 bases, and 11 bases lay in between. The CDR3 nucleotides read TGTGCCTGGAGTACCCGGGAAAGCTCTGGAAACACCATATATTTT. Protein: CAWSTRESSGNTIYF.

This clone was observed a few times. This chain joins TRBV2 and TRBJ2-5; 8 bases are a match to TRBD1. Unmatched junction bases numbered 13, after V lost 7 bases and J lost 6 bases. Looked up from germline, CDR1 is SNHLY and CDR2 is FYNNEI. This CDR3 comprises 15 residues. CDR3 sequence reads: CASTRLGTGRQTQYF. DNA of the CDR3: TGTGCCAGCACCCGACTTGGGACAGGCCGACAGACCCAGTACTTC.

This sequence joins TRBV6-6 and TRBJ1-4; TRBD1 agrees at 7 bases. The CDR3 has 13 amino acids. The germline gives CDR1 MNHNY, CDR2 SVGAGI (reference sequence). V was pared by 9 bases and J by 4 bases, with 5 bases of the junction left unmatched. The CDR3 loop reads CASKGQINEKLFF. CDR3 DNA sequence: TGTGCCAGTAAGGGACAGATTAATGAAAAACTGTTTTTT.

V gene TRBV7-3 combines with J gene TRBJ2-2; tentatively, D is TRBD1 (6 bases). Trimming left V 2 bases short and J 0 bases short, with 10 bases between. This CDR3 is 16 amino acids long. Germline V gene data show CDR1 as SGHTA and CDR2 as FQGTGA. CDR3 in DNA: TGTGCCAGCAGCTTACCGACAGGCCCGAACACCGGGGAGCTGTTTTTT. It yields the protein CASSLPTGPNTGELFF.

The chain uses TRBV4-3 and TRBJ1-6; D possibly corresponds to TRBD1 (6 bases). Germline CDR1 LGHNA, CDR2 YSLEER. This CDR3 region has 15 residues. V lost 1 base and J 10 bases, leaving 14 bases between the germline ends. CDR3 sequence reads: CASSQVQGSQSPLHF. CDR3 nucleotides: TGCGCCAGCAGCCAAGTACAGGGAAGTCAATCACCCCTCCACTTT.

For the CDR3, the DNA is TGTGCCAGCAGCTTAGGAATGGGACAGGGCGGGGAGCAGTACTTC. Translated, it gives CASSLGMGQGGEQYF. The chain recombines TRBV7-9 with TRBJ2-7, with 9 bases lining up with TRBD1. V dropped 1 base and J dropped 7; count of bases not matched to a gene: 8. The CDR3 has 15 residues. The V gene's germline CDR1 is SEHNR and CDR2 FQNEAQ (reference sequence). Looking up the rest from reference TRBV7-9 and TRBJ2-7 gives the full variable domain: DTGVSQNPRHKITKRGQNVTFRCDPISEHNRLYWYRQTLGQGPEFLTYFQNEAQLEKSRLLSDRFSAERPKGSFSTLEIQRTEQGDSAMYLCASSLGMGQGGEQYFGPGTRLTVT.

The CDR3 protein is CASSASGWWYF. For the CDR3, the DNA is TGTGCCAGCAGTGCTTCAGGTTGGTGGTACTTC. The chain joins TRBV28 to TRBJ2-7; D gene unclear. V was shortened by 5 bases and J by 12 bases, with 14 bases between the two germline ends. The CDR3 runs to 11 residues. Germline-derived CDR1 and CDR2 are MDHEN and SYDVKM.

The chain recombines TRBV4-3 with TRBJ2-3; D might be TRBD2 (5 bases). CDR1 and CDR2 from the germline V gene are LGHNA and YSLEER. The V end was cut by 1 base, the J end by 6 bases, with 17 bases between. There are 16 residues in the CDR3. The CDR3 reads CASSQARGSSEDTQYF. The CDR3, as DNA: TGCGCCAGCAGCCAAGCCCGGGGTAGCAGCGAGGATACGCAGTATTTT.

About this clone itself: Other DNA sequences of this sample code for an identical CDR3. V and J are TRBV7-2 and TRBJ2-3; tentatively, D is TRBD2 (6 bases). Germline-derived CDR1 and CDR2 are SGHTA and FQGNSA. This CDR3 has 15 amino acids. V lost 1 base to trimming and J lost 0 bases, with 8 bases between them. The CDR3 loop is CASSLDGTSTDTQYF. CDR3 nucleotides: TGTGCCAGCAGCTTAGACGGGACTAGCACAGATACGCAGTATTTT.

This clone occurred a few times. The chain uses TRBV12-5 and TRBJ1-1; D is undetermined. The V and J ends lost 2 bases and 8 bases respectively, with 6 bases between them. The germline gives CDR1 LGHNT, CDR2 FRNRAP. The CDR3 sequence is 11 residues long. In DNA form, the CDR3 reads TGTGCTAGTGGTTTGTCTGGGGAAGCTTTCTTT. Protein product: CASGLSGEAFF.

V usage is TRBV27 and J usage is TRBJ1-1, with 8 nucleotides matching TRBD1. CDR1 is MNHEY, CDR2 SMNVEV, per germline (reference sequence). Unmatched junction bases numbered 8, after V lost 5 bases and J lost 3 bases. The CDR3 contains 15 residues. The CDR3 spells CASSPRPGGDTEAFF. The CDR3 nucleotides are TGTGCCAGCAGTCCACGGCCAGGGGGCGACACTGAAGCTTTCTTT.

This rearrangement joins TRBV13 to TRBJ2-5; no firm D call. V gave up 0 bases and J gave up 2 bases, with 4 bases separating them. This CDR3 is 13 amino acids long. CDR1 and CDR2 from the germline V gene are PRHDT and FYEKMQ (reference sequence). In nucleotides, the CDR3 is TGTGCCAGCAGCTTAGGAAGTCAAGAGACCCAGTACTTC. Its translation is CASSLGSQETQYF.